This TCR beta chain was captured in a study of response to subunit inactivated influenza vaccine. Findings and caveats of the study: Every seasonal influenza vaccination brings in few new T cells, the authors suggested.

TCRdb called the RT-PCR reads again in MiXCR, with one record for every CDR3 protein. The sample consists of around 200,000 distinct CDR3 sequences, 7.5% to 10% of them appearing once. V gave up 5 bases and J gave up 0 bases; unmatched junction bases: 16. This CDR3 is built from 18 residues. Germline V gene data show CDR1 as SGHAT and CDR2 as FQNNGV. This clonotype was seen more than once but under ten times. What it recognizes is unknown. The receptor's source is a man over 45 who received an inactivated influenza vaccine. The source material was non-naive T cells sorted from PBMCs, sampled on the day of vaccination. This chain joins TRBV11-2 and TRBJ2-7; 7 bases are a match to TRBD1. This CDR3 is CASSLRVGTAKSSYEQYF. The CDR3 DNA reads TGTGCCAGCAGCCTTAGAGTGGGGACAGCTAAGAGCTCCTACGAGCAGTACTTC.